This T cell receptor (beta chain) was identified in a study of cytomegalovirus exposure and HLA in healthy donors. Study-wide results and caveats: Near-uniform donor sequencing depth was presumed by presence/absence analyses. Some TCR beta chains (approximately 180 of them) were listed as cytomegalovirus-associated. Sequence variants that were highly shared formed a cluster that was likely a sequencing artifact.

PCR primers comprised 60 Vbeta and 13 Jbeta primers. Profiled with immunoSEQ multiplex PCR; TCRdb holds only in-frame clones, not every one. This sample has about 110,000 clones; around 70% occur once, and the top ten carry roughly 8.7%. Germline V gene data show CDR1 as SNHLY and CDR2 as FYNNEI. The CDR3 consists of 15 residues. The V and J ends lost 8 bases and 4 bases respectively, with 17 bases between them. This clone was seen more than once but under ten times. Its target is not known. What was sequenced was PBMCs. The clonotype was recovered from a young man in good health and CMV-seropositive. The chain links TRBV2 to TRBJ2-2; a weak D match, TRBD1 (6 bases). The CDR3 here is CASRVGQSGTGELFF. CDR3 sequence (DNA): TGTGCCAGCCGTGTCGGACAGAGTGGCACCGGGGAGCTGTTTTTT.